What follows are 13 T cell receptor beta chains derived from one specimen sequenced in a study of blood T cell repertoires in COVID-19 (dated by TCRdb to about 2020). Receptors were amplified or captured by the immunoSEQ multiplex PCR assay. The immuneACCESS repertoire file appears here via TCRdb, limited to in-frame rearrangements. These files lack a portion of the clones; in checked studies, under half of the deficit traces to unresolved V genes, and the cause of the others is not known. The sample table holds a few hundred thousand clones, of which 86% were seen once. The ten biggest clones cover 1.6% of the sample. Sequencing used peripheral blood. These TCRs come from a woman between 50 and 59 years old with acute or convalescent COVID-19.

V usage is TRBV6-2 or TRBV6-3 and J usage is TRBJ2-7, with 13 bases that match TRBD2. Germline values: CDR1 MNHEY, CDR2 SVGEGT. This CDR3 has 17 residues. Trimming at V came to 4 bases and at J to 3 bases, leaving 9 bases not matched to a gene. CDR3 loop: CASSSSLTSGRSYEQYF. DNA of the CDR3: TGTGCCAGCAGTTCCTCTCTGACTAGCGGGAGGAGCTACGAGCAGTACTTC.

This clone was detected once. The V call is TRBV28, the J call TRBJ2-3; TRBD2 matches 11 bases. The CDR3 length is 15 residues. J was trimmed by 1 base and V by 6 bases; bases with no gene match: 3. Germline assignment: CDR1 MDHEN and CDR2 SYDVKM. The DNA of the CDR3 is TGTGCCAGCAGACTAGCGGGAGTTGGCACAGATACGCAGTATTTT. This gives the protein CASRLAGVGTDTQYF.

The chain carries TRBV9 and TRBJ2-7; D possibly corresponds to TRBD2 (5 bases). The V end was cut by 0 bases, the J end by 2 bases, with 9 bases between. Per the germline V gene, CDR1 is SGDLS and CDR2 is YYNGEE. CDR3 size: 14 residues. The CDR3 sequence is CASSVGGSTYEQYF. Here the CDR3 DNA reads TGTGCCAGCAGCGTAGGCGGGTCTACCTACGAGCAGTACTTC.

The gene calls are TRBV6-1 and TRBJ2-2, with 7 bases matching TRBD1. The germline gives CDR1 MNHNS, CDR2 SASEGT. The junction had 9 bases not matched to a gene; V was cut back by 3 bases and J by 5 bases. The length of the CDR3 is 16 residues. This chain's CDR3 is CASSDLTGYGTGELFF. The CDR3 bases are TGTGCCAGCAGTGACTTGACAGGGTACGGAACCGGGGAGCTGTTTTTT.

The chain carries TRBV5-8 and TRBJ2-3, with D possibly being TRBD2 (6 bases). Germline-derived CDR1 and CDR2 are SGHTS and YDEGEE. This CDR3 has 14 amino acids. The V end was cut by 4 bases, the J end by 10 bases, with 19 bases between. This CDR3 is CASSIGTPGAAQYF. The CDR3 DNA reads as TGTGCCAGCAGCATCGGGACTCCCGGGGCCGCGCAGTATTTT.

The chain carries TRBV29-1 and TRBJ2-3; perhaps TRBD2 as D (5 bases). There are 13 residues in the CDR3. V dropped 1 base and J dropped 3 bases, with 8 bases sitting between them. CDR1 is SQVTM, CDR2 ANQGSEA, per germline. The CDR3 sequence: CSVEGGRTDTQYF. The CDR3, as DNA: TGCAGCGTTGAAGGAGGGCGAACAGATACGCAGTATTTT.

This clone was seen once. The genes are TRBV6-4 and TRBJ2-3, with TRBD2 matching 10 bases. CDR1 and CDR2 from the germline V gene are MRHNA and SNTAGT. With V trimmed by 6 bases and J by 2 bases, 8 bases remained unmatched. The CDR3 totals 16 residues. The CDR3 bases are TGTGCCAGCAGCCAACTAGCGGGGAAGACCACAGATACGCAGTATTTT. Translated, it gives CASSQLAGKTTDTQYF.

This clone showed up just once. The V gene is TRBV5-1, the J gene TRBJ1-3; D gene unclear. V was cut by 0 bases and J by 6 bases, with 7 bases left in between. The V gene's germline CDR1 is SGHRS and CDR2 YFSETQ. There are 13 residues in the CDR3. The CDR3: CASSLDAANTIYF. Here the CDR3 DNA reads TGCGCCAGCAGCTTGGACGCGGCAAACACCATATATTTT.

The gene calls are TRBV3-1 (or the pseudogene TRBV3-2) and TRBJ1-5; D may be TRBD1 (5 bases). This CDR3 contains 15 residues. Germline V lookup: CDR1 LGHDT, CDR2 YNNKEL (reference sequence). The ends were cut back, 4 bases at V and 3 bases at J, with 13 bases in the middle. The CDR3: CASSPPGLINQPQHF. The CDR3 coding sequence is TGTGCCAGCAGCCCGCCGGGACTGATCAATCAGCCCCAGCATTTT.

The chain couples TRBV2 to TRBJ1-5; D not certain. The CDR3 spans 15 residues. V was clipped by 7 bases and J by 0 bases, with 13 bases between them. Germline CDR1 and CDR2: SNHLY and FYNNEI. The CDR3 DNA reads TGTGCCAGCAAAGCAACGGTAAATAGCAATCAGCCCCAGCATTTT. Translated: CASKATVNSNQPQHF.

This chain joins TRBV7-9 and TRBJ2-5, with 9 bases fitting TRBD2. There are 13 residues in the CDR3. Germline V gene data show CDR1 as SEHNR and CDR2 as FQNEAQ (reference sequence). V was clipped by 2 bases and J by 5 bases; unmatched bases: 0. CDR3 nucleotide sequence: TGTGCCAGCAGCTTAACTAGCGGGGAGACCCAGTACTTC. Residues: CASSLTSGETQYF.

The chain has TRBV19 and TRBJ2-1; 13 nucleotides match TRBD2. Germline loops: CDR1 LNHDA, CDR2 SQIVND (reference sequence). Germline trimming cut 6 bases from V and 4 bases from J; bases unmatched to any gene: 3. The length of the CDR3 is 15 residues. CDR3 nucleotides: TGTGCCAGTAGCAGGGGACTAGCGGGATACAATGAGCAGTTCTTC. This translates into CASSRGLAGYNEQFF.

The CDR3 region is CASSQANNSPLHF. For the CDR3, the DNA is TGTGCCAGCTCCCAAGCCAACAATTCACCCCTCCACTTT. V is TRBV9 and J is TRBJ1-6, with D unclear. The CDR3 extends over 13 amino acids. Germline V gene lookup returns CDR1 SGDLS and CDR2 YYNGEE. V was clipped by 7 bases and J by 7 bases, with 12 bases between them.